This is a list of T cell receptor beta chains from one sample in a study of blood T cells in healthy people across ages. Each CDR3 protein is one row after TCRdb ran MiXCR on the 5' RACE reads. The table includes over 750,000 distinct CDR3 sequences, around 25% detected once. The sample was also linked to a second study, of T cells of mothers and their children.

Material: blood. These receptors all come from a boy aged 10-17 years in good health. Each CDR3 is given with its conserved first and last residue. A D gene is named only where the DNA matches it firmly. Clone sizes are given selectively: once, few, many, or a class where the clone is expanded.

J gene	V gene	clone size	D gene	CDR3 DNA	CDR3 protein
TRBJ1-2	TRBV5-8	NA	TRBD1	TGTGCCAGCAGCCGGGACAGACTCTATGGCTACACCTTC	CASSRDRLYGYTF
TRBJ2-1	TRBV19	NA	TRBD2	TGTGCCAGTAGTATAGCTAGCGGGAGGTTCCTTTACAATGAGCAGTTCTTC	CASSIASGRFLYNEQFF
TRBJ1-1	TRBV20-1	NA	NA	TGCAGTGCTAATGGGGGCCAGGGACCCACTGAAGCTTTCTTT	CSANGGQGPTEAFF
TRBJ2-3	TRBV3-1	NA	NA	TGTGCCAGCAGCCAAGTTCGGGGGAGAACAGATACGCAGTATTTT	CASSQVRGRTDTQYF
TRBJ2-5	TRBV11-2	few	NA	TGTGCCAGCAGCTTAGGACCCTCTGTTGAGACCCAGTACTTC	CASSLGPSVETQYF
TRBJ2-1	TRBV12-3/TRBV12-4	few	NA	TGTGCCAGCAGTCCCCGGGCTAGCGCTAACAATGAGCAGTTCTTC	CASSPRASANNEQFF
TRBJ1-4	TRBV6-2/TRBV6-3	NA	NA	TGTGCCAGCGGCGGGAGCGAGGAAAAACTGTTTTTT	CASGGSEEKLFF
TRBJ2-5	TRBV7-8	few	TRBD1	TGTGCCAGCAGCCCCCAGACAGGGGGCCAAGAGACCCAGTACTTC	CASSPQTGGQETQYF
TRBJ2-2	TRBV19	NA	TRBD1	TGTGCCAGTAGTCCAGGGGGTCGATGGACCGGGGAGCTGTTTTTT	CASSPGGRWTGELFF
TRBJ2-5	TRBV5-1	NA	NA	TGCGCCAGCAGCTTCGGGGGGCCCCCAGAGACCCAGTACTTC	CASSFGGPPETQYF
TRBJ1-2	TRBV5-5	few	NA	TGTGCCAGCAGCTCTCAGGGTCTTAACTATGGCTACACCTTC	CASSSQGLNYGYTF
TRBJ1-2	TRBV18	few	TRBD1	TGTGCCAGCTCGCCTAAGGGACAGGGGTCGATTGGCTACACCTTC	CASSPKGQGSIGYTF
TRBJ1-1	TRBV29-1	few	NA	TGCAGCGTTCAGGGGCCCCTGAACACTGAAGCTTTCTTT	CSVQGPLNTEAFF
TRBJ2-1	TRBV6-2/TRBV6-3	few	TRBD2	TGTGCCAGCAGTTATCCAACCTGGGGGGGATCGAACAATGAGCAGTTCTTC	CASSYPTWGGSNNEQFF
TRBJ2-3	TRBV7-3	NA	NA	TGTGCCAGCAGCGATCTGGCGGAGGCTAGCACAGATACGCAGTATTTT	CASSDLAEASTDTQYF
TRBJ2-5	TRBV7-9	NA	NA	TGTGCCAGCAGCTTAGAGGTTTCTAGCGTGTACCAAGAGACCCAGTACTTC	CASSLEVSSVYQETQYF
TRBJ1-1	TRBV11-2	NA	NA	TGTGCCAGCAGTTCATCTTGGACGGGAGCTTTCTTT	CASSSSWTGAFF
TRBJ2-5	TRBV5-1	few	NA	TGCGCCAGCAGCTTGGAGTTGCAGAGAGGGGAGACCCAGTACTTC	CASSLELQRGETQYF
TRBJ1-2	TRBV24-1	few	NA	TGTGCCACCTCACAAGGGGGGCATTCCGGCTACACCTTC	CATSQGGHSGYTF
TRBJ2-1	TRBV3-1	few	NA	TGTGCCAGCAGCCAAGCAAGTCGCGATGAGCAGTTCTTC	CASSQASRDEQFF
TRBJ1-2	TRBV20-1	NA	TRBD1	TGCAGTGCTAGAGATTCGGGACAGGTCTATGGCTACACCTTC	CSARDSGQVYGYTF
TRBJ2-5	TRBV4-1	few	TRBD1	TGCGCCAGCATAGACAGGGGGCGAGAGACCCAGTACTTC	CASIDRGRETQYF
TRBJ2-2	TRBV4-1	NA	TRBD2	TGCGCCAGCAGCCAACAGACTAGCGGTTTCATAACCGGGGAGCTGTTTTTT	CASSQQTSGFITGELFF
TRBJ2-2	TRBV11-3	NA	TRBD2	TGTGCCAGCAGCGCCCAACCTAGCGGGGGGGCCACCGGGGAGCTGTTTTTT	CASSAQPSGGATGELFF
TRBJ2-5	TRBV12-3/TRBV12-4	NA	NA	TGTGCCAGCAGTGAGGCCGGGGGGCCCTCCGGGACCCAGTACTTC	CASSEAGGPSGTQYF
TRBJ2-2	TRBV7-9	NA	NA	TGTGCCAGCAGCCTTTGGGGGAGCTACACCGGGGAGCTGTTTTTT	CASSLWGSYTGELFF
TRBJ1-5	TRBV5-5	few	NA	TGTGCCAGCAGTTGGGCCGATGGCAATCAGCCCCAGCATTTT	CASSWADGNQPQHF
TRBJ2-1	TRBV5-1	NA	NA	TGCGCCAGCAGTCAATGGGGGAGAGACCTTTACAATGAGCAGTTCTTC	CASSQWGRDLYNEQFF
TRBJ2-4	TRBV6-6	few	TRBD2	TGTGCCAGCAGTCCCAGGTTTCGGGAGGTGGAGGACTTC	CASSPRFREVEDF
TRBJ2-1	TRBV28	once	NA	TGTGCCAGCAGCCGTAGTGTGGGCCCGTCCAGCTCCTACAATGAGCAGTTCTTC	CASSRSVGPSSSYNEQFF
TRBJ1-1	TRBV2	NA	NA	TGTGCCAGCAGTGACTTATTATGGAACACTGAAGCTTTCTTT	CASSDLLWNTEAFF
TRBJ2-2	TRBV25-1	NA	TRBD2	TGTGCCAGCAGTGAATGGTGGGAGGGCCAAGGCACCGGGGAGCTGTTTTTT	CASSEWWEGQGTGELFF
TRBJ2-5	TRBV7-8	NA	TRBD2	TGTGCCAGCAGCTTAGGCGCGGGACTAGGGCAAGAGACCCAGTACTTC	CASSLGAGLGQETQYF
TRBJ2-7	TRBV2	NA	TRBD1	TGTGCCAGCCGGACAGGTTACTCCTACGAGCAGTACTTC	CASRTGYSYEQYF
TRBJ2-5	TRBV11-2	few	TRBD2	TGTGCCAGCAGCTCCTGGACTAGCAGAGAGACCCAGTACTTC	CASSSWTSRETQYF
TRBJ2-1	TRBV13	NA	TRBD2	TGTGCCAGCAGTCGCCCAACTAGCGCCGATTACAATGAGCAGTTCTTC	CASSRPTSADYNEQFF
TRBJ1-1	TRBV9	few	NA	TGTGCCAGCAGCGGAATGACAGGTTCCATGAACACTGAAGCTTTCTTT	CASSGMTGSMNTEAFF
TRBJ2-5	TRBV7-8	few	NA	TGTGCCAGCAGCTTAGTATCCAGGTTTGGGGAGACCCAGTACTTC	CASSLVSRFGETQYF
TRBJ2-3	TRBV12-3/TRBV12-4	few	NA	TGTGCCAGCAGTTTGGTGCTAGAATACACAGATACGCAGTATTTT	CASSLVLEYTDTQYF
TRBJ2-1	TRBV6-5	NA	TRBD2	TGTGCCAGCAGTTACTCGGCTAGCGGGACCTACAATGAGCAGTTCTTC	CASSYSASGTYNEQFF
TRBJ2-7	TRBV7-6	few	TRBD1	TGTGCCAGCAGCTTGACAGGGGGCACGGAGGAGCAGTACTTC	CASSLTGGTEEQYF
TRBJ2-5	TRBV28	few	TRBD1	TGTGCCAGCAGTTTACAACAGGGGGCAGAGACCCAGTACTTC	CASSLQQGAETQYF
TRBJ2-2	TRBV29-1	few	NA	TGCAGCGTTGGAACAGGGAGTAACACCGGGGAGCTGTTTTTT	CSVGTGSNTGELFF
TRBJ2-3	TRBV15	few	TRBD2	TGTGCCACCAGCAGTCTGACTAGCGCGACAGATACGCAGTATTTT	CATSSLTSATDTQYF
TRBJ1-5	TRBV7-2	many	NA	TGTGCCAGCAGCTTAGGGGGGGGAGGCAATCAGCCCCAGCATTTT	CASSLGGGGNQPQHF
TRBJ2-5	TRBV6-1	NA	TRBD2	TGTGCCAGTACAACAGGAAAACTAGCGGGGGACCAAGAGACCCAGTACTTC	CASTTGKLAGDQETQYF
TRBJ2-3	TRBV29-1	few	NA	TGCAGCGTTGAAACGGGATCGGCAGATACGCAGTATTTT	CSVETGSADTQYF
TRBJ2-5	TRBV29-1	few	NA	TGCAGCGTCGTCCTGCCACCCACCCAAGAGACCCAGTACTTC	CSVVLPPTQETQYF
TRBJ2-4	TRBV29-1	NA	NA	TGCAGCGTTGAGGTGGCGGAGGGCATTCAGTACTTC	CSVEVAEGIQYF
TRBJ2-7	TRBV4-2	NA	NA	TGTGCCAGCAGCCCGAGACAGGAGCTCTCCTACGAGCAGTACTTC	CASSPRQELSYEQYF
TRBJ2-1	TRBV28	NA	TRBD2	TGTACCAGCATAGGGGCGGGAGGCACCTACAATGAGCAGTTCTTC	CTSIGAGGTYNEQFF
TRBJ2-5	TRBV7-9	few	TRBD2	TGTGCCAGCAGCTCTAGCGGGGGTCTTCAAGAGACCCAGTACTTC	CASSSSGGLQETQYF
TRBJ2-1	TRBV7-2	NA	NA	TGTGCCAGCAGCTTTTTTCCCGGGAGTAATTGGGAGCAGTTCTTC	CASSFFPGSNWEQFF
TRBJ2-7	TRBV5-1	few	NA	TGCGCCAGCAGCGGAGGAGGGGACGCCGCCTACGAGCAGTACTTC	CASSGGGDAAYEQYF
TRBJ2-5	TRBV5-1	NA	TRBD2	TGCGCCAGCAGTGTCAGCGGGGTCAGTGAGGCCCAGTACTTC	CASSVSGVSEAQYF
TRBJ2-7	TRBV20-1	NA	TRBD2	TGCAGTGCTAGAGATCGCCTAGCGGGAGTTACTTACGAGCAGTACTTC	CSARDRLAGVTYEQYF
TRBJ2-4	TRBV5-6	NA	NA	TGTGCCAGCAACCCTCGGGGGACAATCGCCATTCAGTACTTC	CASNPRGTIAIQYF
TRBJ2-7	TRBV28	NA	NA	TGTGCCAGCAGTGCACTAGCAGAAACCTACGAGCAGTACTTC	CASSALAETYEQYF
TRBJ1-2	TRBV12-3/TRBV12-4	NA	NA	TGTGCCAGCAGTCCAGTTGGGGTCGGCTATGGCTACACCTTC	CASSPVGVGYGYTF